The following is a T cell receptor beta chain sequence with its context. Its target is unknown. These data belong to a study of T cell responses to AZD1222 COVID-19 vaccine. Study-wide points: In a largely white British group with more females than males, clonal diversity was possibly underestimated. Recipients of two AZD1222 doses showed rising Spike-specific TCR breadth and depth.

The repertoire was sequenced with immunoSEQ multiplex PCR; TCRdb's copy has only in-frame clones and lacks some. The sample carries 110,000 to 150,000 clones, 93% recorded once. The CDR3 consists of 16 residues. CDR1 and CDR2 from the germline V gene are SGHTA and FQGTGA. V lost 5 bases, J lost 0 bases, and 13 bases lay in between. The J gene is TRBJ1-4, the V gene TRBV7-3; no clear D. The material was peripheral blood, obtained on day 0 of AZD1222 vaccination. This TCR was sampled from an adult in good health. The CDR3 sequence is CASSPTGPATNEKLFF. CDR3 nucleotides: TGTGCCAGCAGCCCCACCGGTCCTGCAACTAATGAAAAACTGTTTTTT.